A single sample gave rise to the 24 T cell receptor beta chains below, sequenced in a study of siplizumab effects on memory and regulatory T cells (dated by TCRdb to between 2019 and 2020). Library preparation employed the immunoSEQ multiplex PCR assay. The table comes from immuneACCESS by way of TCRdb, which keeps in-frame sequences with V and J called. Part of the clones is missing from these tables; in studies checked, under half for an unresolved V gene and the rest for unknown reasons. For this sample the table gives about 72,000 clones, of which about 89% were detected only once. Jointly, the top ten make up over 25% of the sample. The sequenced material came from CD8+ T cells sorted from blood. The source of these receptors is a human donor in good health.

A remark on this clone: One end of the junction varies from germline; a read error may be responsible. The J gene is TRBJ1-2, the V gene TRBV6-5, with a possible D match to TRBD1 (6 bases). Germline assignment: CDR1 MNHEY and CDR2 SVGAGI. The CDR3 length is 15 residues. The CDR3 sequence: CASSYYIQGNDGYTF. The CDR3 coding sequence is TGTGCCAGCAGTTACTATATACAGGGTAACGATGGCTACACCTTC.

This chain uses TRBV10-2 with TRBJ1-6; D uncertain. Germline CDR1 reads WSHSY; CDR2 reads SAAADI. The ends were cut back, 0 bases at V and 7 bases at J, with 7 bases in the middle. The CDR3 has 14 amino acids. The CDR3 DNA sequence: TGCGCCAGCAGTGAGTCTAACCAGAATTCACCCCTCCACTTT. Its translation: CASSESNQNSPLHF.

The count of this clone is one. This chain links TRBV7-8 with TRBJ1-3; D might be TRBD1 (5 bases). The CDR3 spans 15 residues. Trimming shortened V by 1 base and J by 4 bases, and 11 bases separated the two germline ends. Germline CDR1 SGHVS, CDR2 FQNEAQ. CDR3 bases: TGTGCCAGCAGCTTAGAAGGTTGGGGCGGAAACACCATATATTTT. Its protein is CASSLEGWGGNTIYF.

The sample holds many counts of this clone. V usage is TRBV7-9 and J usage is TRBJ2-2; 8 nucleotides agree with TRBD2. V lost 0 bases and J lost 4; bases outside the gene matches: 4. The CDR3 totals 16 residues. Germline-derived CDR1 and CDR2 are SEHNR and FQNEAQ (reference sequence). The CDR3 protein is CASSLASGILTGELFF. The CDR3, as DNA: TGTGCCAGCAGCTTAGCTAGCGGGATTCTCACCGGGGAGCTGTTTTTT.

The CDR3 sequence is CASSRTGGTEAFF. The CDR3 region has the DNA TGTGCCAGCAGTCGAACAGGGGGAACTGAAGCTTTCTTT. J is TRBJ1-1 and V is TRBV6-5, with 8 bases that match TRBD1. The CDR3 length is 13 residues. CDR1 and CDR2 (germline): MNHEY, SVGAGI. Trimming at V came to 5 bases and at J to 5 bases, leaving 4 bases not matched to a gene.

The DNA for the CDR3 is TGCGCCAGCAGCTCGGGACTAGCGGGGGGGCCGGCAGATACGCAGTATTTT. The encoded protein is CASSSGLAGGPADTQYF. The J gene is TRBJ2-3, the V gene TRBV5-1, with 16 bases that match TRBD2. Germline values: CDR1 SGHRS, CDR2 YFSETQ. With 3 bases clipped from V and 4 bases from J, the junction kept 5 bases outside the gene matches. There are 17 residues in the CDR3.

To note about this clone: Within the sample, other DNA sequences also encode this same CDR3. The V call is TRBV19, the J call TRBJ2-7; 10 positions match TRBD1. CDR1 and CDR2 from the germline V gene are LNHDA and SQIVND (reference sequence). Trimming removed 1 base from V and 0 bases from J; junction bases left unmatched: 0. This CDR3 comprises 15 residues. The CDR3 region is CASSIGQGASYEQYF. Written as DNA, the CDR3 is TGTGCCAGTAGTATAGGACAGGGGGCCTCCTACGAGCAGTACTTC. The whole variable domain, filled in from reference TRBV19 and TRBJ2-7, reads DGGITQSPKYLFRKEGQNVTLSCEQNLNHDAMYWYRQDPGQGLRLIYYSQIVNDFQKGDIAEGYSVSREKKESFPLTVTSAQKNPTAFYLCASSIGQGASYEQYFGPGTRLTVT.

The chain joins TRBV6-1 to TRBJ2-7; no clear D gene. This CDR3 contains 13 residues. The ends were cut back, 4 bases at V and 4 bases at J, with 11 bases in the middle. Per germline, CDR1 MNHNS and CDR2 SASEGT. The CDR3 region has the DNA TGTGCCAGCAGTGTTCAGGTACGGTACGAGCAGTACTTC. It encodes CASSVQVRYEQYF.

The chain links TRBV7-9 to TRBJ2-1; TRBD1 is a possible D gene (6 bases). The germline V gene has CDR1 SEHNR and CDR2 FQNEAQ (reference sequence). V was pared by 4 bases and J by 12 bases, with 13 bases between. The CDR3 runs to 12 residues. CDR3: CASSSRGIGQFF. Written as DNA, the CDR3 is TGTGCCAGCAGCTCCAGGGGTATTGGGCAGTTCTTC.

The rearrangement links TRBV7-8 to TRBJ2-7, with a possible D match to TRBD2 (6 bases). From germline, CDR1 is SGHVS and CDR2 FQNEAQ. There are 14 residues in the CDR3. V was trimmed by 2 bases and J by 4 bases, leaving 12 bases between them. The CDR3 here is CASSLRVEGYEQYF. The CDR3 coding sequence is TGTGCCAGCAGCTTAAGAGTGGAGGGGTACGAGCAGTACTTC.

The CDR3 spells CAISDRLYEQYF. CDR3 DNA: TGTGCCATCAGTGATCGGCTCTACGAGCAGTACTTC. This chain uses TRBV10-3 with TRBJ2-5; D is ambiguous. With the DNA end fitting TRBJ2-7 better, the J assignment may be wrong. This CDR3 contains 12 residues. CDR1 is ENHRY, CDR2 SYGVKD, per germline.

In DNA form, the CDR3 reads TGTGCCAGCAGTGAAGTACAGGGAGGCTACGAGCAGTACTTC. Its protein is CASSEVQGGYEQYF. The J gene is TRBJ2-7, the V gene TRBV6-1; D could derive from TRBD1 or TRBD2 (6 bases each). V lost 1 base and J 3 bases, leaving 10 bases between the germline ends. From germline, CDR1 is MNHNS and CDR2 SASEGT. The CDR3 runs 14 residues.

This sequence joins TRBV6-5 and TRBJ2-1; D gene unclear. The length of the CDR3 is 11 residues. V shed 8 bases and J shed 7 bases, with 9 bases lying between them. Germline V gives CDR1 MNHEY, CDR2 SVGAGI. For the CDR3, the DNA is TGTGCCAGCGGGCCTGGGAATGAGCAGTTCTTC. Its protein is CASGPGNEQFF.

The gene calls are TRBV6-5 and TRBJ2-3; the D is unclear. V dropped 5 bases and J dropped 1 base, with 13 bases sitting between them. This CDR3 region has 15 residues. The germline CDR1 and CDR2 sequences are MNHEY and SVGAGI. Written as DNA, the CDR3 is TGTGCCAGCAGTACACGCGCCTCGGGCACAGATACGCAGTATTTT. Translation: CASSTRASGTDTQYF.

CDR3 residues: CASSDPSGSSNEQFF. CDR3 nucleotide sequence: TGTGCCAGCAGTGACCCTAGCGGGAGTAGTAATGAGCAGTTCTTC. The V call is TRBV6-4, the J call TRBJ2-1; 10 bases map to TRBD2. V was clipped by 2 bases and J by 7 bases; unmatched bases: 5. Germline CDR1 MRHNA, CDR2 SNTAGT. The CDR3 runs to 15 residues.

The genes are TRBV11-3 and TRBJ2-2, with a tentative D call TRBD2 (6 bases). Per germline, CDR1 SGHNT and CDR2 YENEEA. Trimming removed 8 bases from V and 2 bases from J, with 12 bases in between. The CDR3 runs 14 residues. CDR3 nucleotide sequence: TGTGCCAGCGGCAAGGCGGGAAACACCGGGGAGCTGTTTTTT. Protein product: CASGKAGNTGELFF.

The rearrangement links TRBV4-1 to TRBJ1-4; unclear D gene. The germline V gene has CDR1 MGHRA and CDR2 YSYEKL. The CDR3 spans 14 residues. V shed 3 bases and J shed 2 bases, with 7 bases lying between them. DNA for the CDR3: TGCGCCAGCAGCCAGCTGAATACTAATGAAAAACTGTTTTTT. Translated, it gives CASSQLNTNEKLFF.

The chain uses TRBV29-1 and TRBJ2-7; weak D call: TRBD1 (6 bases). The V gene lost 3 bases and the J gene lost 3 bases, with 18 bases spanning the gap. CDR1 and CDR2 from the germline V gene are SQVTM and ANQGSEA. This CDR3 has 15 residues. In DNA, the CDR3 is TGCAGCGTTGAGGCCTCGGAGGACAGCAACTACGAGCAGTACTTC. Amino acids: CSVEASEDSNYEQYF.

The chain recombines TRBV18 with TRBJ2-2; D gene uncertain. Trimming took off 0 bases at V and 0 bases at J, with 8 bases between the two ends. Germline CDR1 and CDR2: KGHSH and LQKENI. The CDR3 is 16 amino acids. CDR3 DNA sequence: TGTGCCAGCTCACCACCCCGCAGGTCGAACACCGGGGAGCTGTTTTTT. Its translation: CASSPPRRSNTGELFF.

The CDR3 region has the DNA TGCGCCAGCAGCCCGAAGGTCAAAGGGACTAGTACAGATACGCAGTATTTT. Translating it yields CASSPKVKGTSTDTQYF. The chain joins TRBV5-1 to TRBJ2-3; 8 bases agree with TRBD2. J was trimmed by 3 bases and V by 4 bases; bases with no gene match: 13. This CDR3 has 17 amino acids. The germline V gene has CDR1 SGHRS and CDR2 YFSETQ.

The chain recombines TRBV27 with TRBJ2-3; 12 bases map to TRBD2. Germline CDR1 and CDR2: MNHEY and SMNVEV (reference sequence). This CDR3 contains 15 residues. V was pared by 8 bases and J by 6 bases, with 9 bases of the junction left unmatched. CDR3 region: CASLATSGGPDTQYF. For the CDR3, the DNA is TGTGCCAGCCTCGCAACTAGCGGGGGGCCCGATACGCAGTATTTT.

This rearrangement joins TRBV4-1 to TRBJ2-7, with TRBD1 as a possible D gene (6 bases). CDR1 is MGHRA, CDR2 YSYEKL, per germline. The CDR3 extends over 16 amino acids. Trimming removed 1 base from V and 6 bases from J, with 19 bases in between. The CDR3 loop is CASSQVLGADGVEQYF. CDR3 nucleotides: TGCGCCAGCAGCCAAGTTTTGGGGGCGGATGGGGTCGAGCAGTACTTC.

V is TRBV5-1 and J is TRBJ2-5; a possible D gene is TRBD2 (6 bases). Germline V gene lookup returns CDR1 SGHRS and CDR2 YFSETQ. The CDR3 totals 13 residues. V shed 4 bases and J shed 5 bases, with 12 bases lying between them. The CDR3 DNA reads TGCGCCAGCAGCCCGGCGGGGTTGGAGACCCAGTACTTC. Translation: CASSPAGLETQYF.

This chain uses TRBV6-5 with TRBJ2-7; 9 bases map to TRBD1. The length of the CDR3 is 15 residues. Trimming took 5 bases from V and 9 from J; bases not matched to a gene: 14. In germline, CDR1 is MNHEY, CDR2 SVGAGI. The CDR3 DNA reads TGTGCCAGCAGTACTCCCGGACAGGGGATTCCATGGCAGTACTTC. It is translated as CASSTPGQGIPWQYF.